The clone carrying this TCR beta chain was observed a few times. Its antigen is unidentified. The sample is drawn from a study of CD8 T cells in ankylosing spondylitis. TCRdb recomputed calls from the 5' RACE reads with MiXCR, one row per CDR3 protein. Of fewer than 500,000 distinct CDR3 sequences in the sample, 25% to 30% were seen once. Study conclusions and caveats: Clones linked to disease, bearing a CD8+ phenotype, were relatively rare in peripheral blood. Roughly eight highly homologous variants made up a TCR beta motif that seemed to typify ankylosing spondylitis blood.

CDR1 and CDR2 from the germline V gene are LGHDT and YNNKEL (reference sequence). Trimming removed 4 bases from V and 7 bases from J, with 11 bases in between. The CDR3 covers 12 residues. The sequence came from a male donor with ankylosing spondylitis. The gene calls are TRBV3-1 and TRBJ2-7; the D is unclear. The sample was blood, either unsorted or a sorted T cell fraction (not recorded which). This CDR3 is CASSPRHKEQYF. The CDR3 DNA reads TGTGCCAGCAGCCCCCGACATAAGGAGCAGTACTTC.